This T cell receptor beta chain was found in a study of CD8 T cells in ankylosing spondylitis. Only a few counts were recorded for this clonotype. The antigen remains unidentified. Each CDR3 protein gets one entry after TCRdb re-called the 5' RACE reads with MiXCR. The profile shows approximately 260,000 distinct CDR3 sequences, under 20% of them singletons. V lost 0 bases to trimming and J lost 1 base, with 4 bases between them. The CDR3 is 14 residues long. Germline V gene sequence: CDR1 MNHEY, CDR2 SMNVEV (reference sequence). Study-wide results and limits: Reportedly, significant enrichment of disease-linked clones occurred in matched ankylosing spondylitis synovial fluid. Disease-associated clones were CD8+ and fairly uncommon in peripheral blood.

The TCR sequence derives from a male donor with ankylosing spondylitis or in good health (not recorded which). The chain has TRBV27 and TRBJ1-5, with D hard to call. Material for sequencing was blood, either unsorted or a sorted T cell fraction (not recorded which). The CDR3: CASSLSLSNQPQHF. The CDR3 DNA follows: TGTGCCAGCAGTTTATCGTTGAGCAATCAGCCCCAGCATTTT.